The clone carrying this TCR beta chain was counted once. The antigen remains undetermined. Sequenced by immunoSEQ multiplex PCR; TCRdb stores in-frame clones only, minus some. The sample records 9,500 to 13,000 clones, approximately 90% being singletons. The data were taken from a study of STAT3 mutations in large granular lymphocyte leukemia. Background on the study: More than half of T-LGLL patients received immunosuppressive therapy. Study-wide points: In several patients, dominant TCR clone burden exceeded STAT3 mutant burden. In T-cell large granular lymphocyte leukemia, about half of patients showed multiple immunodominant subclonotypes.

The sample taken for sequencing was peripheral blood mononuclear cells. The sequence was collected from a man in his 60s with T-cell large granular lymphocyte leukemia. Some clones in this sample may be carry-over from other donors' samples.

The CDR3 reads CASNPDQGSRDTQYF. In nucleotides, the CDR3 is TGTGCCAGCAATCCAGATCAAGGGAGTCGAGATACGCAGTATTTT. This sequence joins TRBV6-6 and TRBJ2-3, with D possibly matching TRBD2 (5 bases). V was cut by 7 bases and J by 5 bases, with 19 bases left in between. The CDR3 extends over 15 amino acids. CDR1 MNHNY and CDR2 SVGAGI come from the germline V gene (reference sequence).